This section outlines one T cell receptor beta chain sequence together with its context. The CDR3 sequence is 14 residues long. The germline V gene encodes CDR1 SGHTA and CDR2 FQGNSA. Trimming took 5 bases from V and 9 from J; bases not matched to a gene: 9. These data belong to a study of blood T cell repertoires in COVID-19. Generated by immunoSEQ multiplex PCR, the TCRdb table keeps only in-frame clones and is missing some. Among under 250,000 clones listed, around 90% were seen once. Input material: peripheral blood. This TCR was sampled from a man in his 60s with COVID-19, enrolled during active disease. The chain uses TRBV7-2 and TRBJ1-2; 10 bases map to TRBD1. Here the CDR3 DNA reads TGTGCCAGCAGCGACGGGACAGGGGTTAGAAGCTACACCTTC. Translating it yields CASSDGTGVRSYTF.